Described below is a single T cell receptor beta chain sequence and its context. Its antigen is not identified. TCRdb reprocessed the RT-PCR reads with MiXCR, giving one entry per CDR3 protein. Counted here are roughly 780,000 distinct CDR3 sequences, less than 20% occurring once; the ten biggest clones make up approximately 11%. The CDR3 is 13 residues long. V was trimmed by 6 bases and J by 0 bases, leaving 7 bases between them. Per the germline V gene, CDR1 is MGHDK and CDR2 is SYGVNS. The data derive from a study of response to subunit inactivated influenza vaccine. Study-wide points: Researchers suggested that each seasonal influenza vaccination recruits few new T cells.

The receptor comes from a man between 50 and 59 years old who received an inactivated influenza vaccine. Here the sequenced sample was PBMCs from blood, taken roughly 5 days after vaccination. This sequence joins TRBV25-1 and TRBJ2-3; the D gene is possibly TRBD1 (6 bases). CDR3 protein: CASRDSSTDTQYF. The CDR3 coding sequence is TGTGCCAGCAGGGACAGTAGCACAGATACGCAGTATTTT.